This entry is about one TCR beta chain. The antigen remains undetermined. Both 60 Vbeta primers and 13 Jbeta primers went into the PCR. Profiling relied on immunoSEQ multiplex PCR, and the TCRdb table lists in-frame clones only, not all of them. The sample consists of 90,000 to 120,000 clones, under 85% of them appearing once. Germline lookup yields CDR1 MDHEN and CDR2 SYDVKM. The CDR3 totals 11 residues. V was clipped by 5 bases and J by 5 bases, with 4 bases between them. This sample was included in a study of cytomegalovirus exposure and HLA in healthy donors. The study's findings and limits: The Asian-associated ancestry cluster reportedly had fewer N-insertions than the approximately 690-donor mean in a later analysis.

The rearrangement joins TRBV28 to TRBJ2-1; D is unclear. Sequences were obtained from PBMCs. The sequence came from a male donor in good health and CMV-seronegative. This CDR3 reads CASSPNNEQFF. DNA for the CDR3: TGTGCCAGCAGTCCCAACAATGAGCAGTTCTTC. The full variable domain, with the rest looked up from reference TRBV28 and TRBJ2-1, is DVKVTQSSRYLVKRTGEKVFLECVQDMDHENMFWYRQDPGLGLRLIYFSYDVKMKEKGDIPEGYSVSREKKERFSLILESASTNQTSMYLCASSPNNEQFFGPGTRLTVL.